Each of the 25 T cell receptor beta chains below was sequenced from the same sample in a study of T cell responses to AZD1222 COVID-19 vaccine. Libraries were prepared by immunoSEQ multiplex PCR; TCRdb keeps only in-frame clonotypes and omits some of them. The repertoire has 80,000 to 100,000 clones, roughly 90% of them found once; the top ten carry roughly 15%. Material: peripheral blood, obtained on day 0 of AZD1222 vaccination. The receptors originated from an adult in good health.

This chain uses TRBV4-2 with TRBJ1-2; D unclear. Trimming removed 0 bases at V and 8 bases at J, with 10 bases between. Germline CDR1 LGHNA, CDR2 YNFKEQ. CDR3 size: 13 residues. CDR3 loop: CASSQERGSGYTF. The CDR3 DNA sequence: TGTGCCAGCAGCCAAGAGCGGGGAAGCGGCTACACCTTC.

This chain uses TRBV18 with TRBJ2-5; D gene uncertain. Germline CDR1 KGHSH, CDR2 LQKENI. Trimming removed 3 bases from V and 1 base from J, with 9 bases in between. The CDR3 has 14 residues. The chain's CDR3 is CASSPAGLQETQYF. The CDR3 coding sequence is TGTGCCAGCTCACCGGCAGGTCTCCAAGAGACCCAGTACTTC.

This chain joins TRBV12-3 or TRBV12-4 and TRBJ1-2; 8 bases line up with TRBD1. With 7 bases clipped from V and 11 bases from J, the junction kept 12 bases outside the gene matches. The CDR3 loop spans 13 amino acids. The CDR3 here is CASTAGTGLGYTF. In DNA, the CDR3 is TGTGCCAGCACAGCCGGGACAGGCCTTGGATACACCTTC.

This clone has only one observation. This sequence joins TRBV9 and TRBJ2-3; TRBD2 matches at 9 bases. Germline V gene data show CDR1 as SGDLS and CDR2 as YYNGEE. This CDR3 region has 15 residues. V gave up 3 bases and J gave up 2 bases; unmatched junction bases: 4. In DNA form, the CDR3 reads TGTGCCAGCAGCGAGTCTAGCGGGGTCACAGATACGCAGTATTTT. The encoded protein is CASSESSGVTDTQYF.

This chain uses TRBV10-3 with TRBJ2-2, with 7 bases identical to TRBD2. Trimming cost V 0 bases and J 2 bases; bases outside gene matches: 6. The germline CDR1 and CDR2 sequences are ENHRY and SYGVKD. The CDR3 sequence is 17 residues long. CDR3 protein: CAISESKSGVNTGELFF. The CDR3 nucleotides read TGTGCCATCAGTGAGTCGAAAAGCGGGGTTAACACCGGGGAGCTGTTTTTT.

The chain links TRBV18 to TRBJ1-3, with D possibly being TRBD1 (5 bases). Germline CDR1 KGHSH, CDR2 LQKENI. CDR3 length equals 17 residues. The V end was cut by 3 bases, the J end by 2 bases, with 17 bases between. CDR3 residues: CASSPGQGIKTGNTIYF. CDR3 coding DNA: TGTGCCAGCTCACCTGGGCAGGGAATAAAGACTGGAAACACCATATATTTT.

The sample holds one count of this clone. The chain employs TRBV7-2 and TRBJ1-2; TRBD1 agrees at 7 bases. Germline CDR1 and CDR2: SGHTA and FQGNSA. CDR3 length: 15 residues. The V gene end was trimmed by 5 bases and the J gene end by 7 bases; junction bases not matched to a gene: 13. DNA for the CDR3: TGTGCCAGCAGCGGACGGACAGGAACCGACGTTGGCTACACCTTC. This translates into CASSGRTGTDVGYTF.

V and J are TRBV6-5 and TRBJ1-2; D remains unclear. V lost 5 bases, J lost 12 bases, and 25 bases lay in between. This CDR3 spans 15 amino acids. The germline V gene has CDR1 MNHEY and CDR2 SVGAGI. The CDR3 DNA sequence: TGTGCCAGCAGTCCTGATTATGGGTCGCAAAACGTGGACACCTTC. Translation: CASSPDYGSQNVDTF.

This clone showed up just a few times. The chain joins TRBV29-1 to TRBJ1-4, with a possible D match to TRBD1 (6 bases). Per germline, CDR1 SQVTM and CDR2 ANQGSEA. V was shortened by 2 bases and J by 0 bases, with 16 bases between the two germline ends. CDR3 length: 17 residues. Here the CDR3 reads CSVEIVGRTATNEKLFF. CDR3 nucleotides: TGCAGCGTTGAAATTGTCGGTAGGACAGCAACTAATGAAAAACTGTTTTTT.

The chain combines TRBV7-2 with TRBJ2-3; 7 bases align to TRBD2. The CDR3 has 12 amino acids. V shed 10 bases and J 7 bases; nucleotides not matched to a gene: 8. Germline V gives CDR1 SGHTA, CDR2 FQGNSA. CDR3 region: CAIWMGGNTQYF. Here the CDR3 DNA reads TGTGCCATTTGGATGGGAGGGAATACGCAGTATTTT.

The CDR3 DNA reads TGTGCCAGTAGTAACACAGGGAGCTCTGGAAACACCATATATTTT. It is translated as CASSNTGSSGNTIYF. The V and J genes are TRBV19 and TRBJ1-3, with D possibly matching TRBD1 (6 bases). CDR1 is LNHDA, CDR2 SQIVND, per germline (reference sequence). This CDR3 has 15 amino acids. V was trimmed by 4 bases and J by 0 bases, leaving 10 bases between them.

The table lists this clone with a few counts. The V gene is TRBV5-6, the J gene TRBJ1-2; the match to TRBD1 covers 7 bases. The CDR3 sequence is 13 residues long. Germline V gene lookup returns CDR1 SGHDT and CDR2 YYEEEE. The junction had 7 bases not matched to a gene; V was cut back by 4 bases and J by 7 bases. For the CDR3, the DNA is TGTGCCAGCAGCCGGGACAGAGCTATTGGCTACACCTTC. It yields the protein CASSRDRAIGYTF.

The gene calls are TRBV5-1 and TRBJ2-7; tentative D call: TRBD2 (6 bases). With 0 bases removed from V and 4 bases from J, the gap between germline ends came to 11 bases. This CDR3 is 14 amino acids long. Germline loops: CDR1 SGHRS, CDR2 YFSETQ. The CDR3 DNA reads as TGCGCCAGCAGCTTGGGCGGGGAAAGATACGAGCAGTACTTC. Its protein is CASSLGGERYEQYF.

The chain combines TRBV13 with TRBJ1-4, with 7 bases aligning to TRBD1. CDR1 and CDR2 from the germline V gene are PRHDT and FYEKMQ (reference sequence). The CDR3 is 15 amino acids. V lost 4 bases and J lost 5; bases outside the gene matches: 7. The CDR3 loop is CASSSNRGGNEKLFF. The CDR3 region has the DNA TGTGCCAGCAGCTCCAACAGGGGAGGCAATGAAAAACTGTTTTTT.

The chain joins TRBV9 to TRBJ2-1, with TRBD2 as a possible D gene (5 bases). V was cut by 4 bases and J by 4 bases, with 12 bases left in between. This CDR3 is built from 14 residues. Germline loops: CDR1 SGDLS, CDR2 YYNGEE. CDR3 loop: CASSLAAAYNEQFF. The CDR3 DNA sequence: TGTGCCAGCAGCCTAGCCGCTGCGTACAATGAGCAGTTCTTC.

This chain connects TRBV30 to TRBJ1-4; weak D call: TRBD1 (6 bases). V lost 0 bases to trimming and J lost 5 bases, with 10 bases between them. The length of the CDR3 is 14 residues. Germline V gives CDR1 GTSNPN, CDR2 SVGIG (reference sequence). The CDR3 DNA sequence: TGTGCCTGGAGTGTACCAGGGGTAAATGAAAAACTGTTTTTT. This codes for CAWSVPGVNEKLFF.

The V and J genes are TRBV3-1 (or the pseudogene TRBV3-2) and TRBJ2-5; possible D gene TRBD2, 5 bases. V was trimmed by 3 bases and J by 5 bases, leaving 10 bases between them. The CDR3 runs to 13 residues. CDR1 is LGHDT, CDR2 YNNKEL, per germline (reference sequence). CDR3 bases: TGTGCCAGCAGCCATAAAGCGGCCGAGACCCAGTACTTC. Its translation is CASSHKAAETQYF.

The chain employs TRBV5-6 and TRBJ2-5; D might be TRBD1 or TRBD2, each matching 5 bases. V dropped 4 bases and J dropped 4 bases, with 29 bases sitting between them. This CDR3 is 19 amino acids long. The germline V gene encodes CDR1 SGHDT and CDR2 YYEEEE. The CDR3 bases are TGTGCCAGCAGCCTCCCGGGGCCGATCAGCACCACACGCGGAGAGACCCAGTACTTC. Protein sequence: CASSLPGPISTTRGETQYF.

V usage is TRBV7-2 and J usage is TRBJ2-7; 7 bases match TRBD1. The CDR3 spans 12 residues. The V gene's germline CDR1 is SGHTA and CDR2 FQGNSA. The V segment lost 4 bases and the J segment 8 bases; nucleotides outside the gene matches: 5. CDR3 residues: CASSSRQGKQYF. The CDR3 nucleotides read TGTGCCAGCAGCTCCCGACAGGGAAAGCAGTACTTC. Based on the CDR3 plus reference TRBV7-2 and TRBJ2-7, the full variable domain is GAGVSQSPSNKVTEKGKDVELRCDPISGHTALYWYRQSLGQGLEFLIYFQGNSAPDKSGLPSDRFSAERTGGSVSTLTIQRTQQEDSAVYLCASSSRQGKQYFGPGTRLTVT.

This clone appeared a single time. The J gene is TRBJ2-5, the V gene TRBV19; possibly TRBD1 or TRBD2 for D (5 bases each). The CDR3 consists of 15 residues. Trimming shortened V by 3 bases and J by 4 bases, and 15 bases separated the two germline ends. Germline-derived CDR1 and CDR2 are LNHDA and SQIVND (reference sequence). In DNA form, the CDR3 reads TGTGCCAGTAGTATTGGGGGTTCGCAGCGAGAGACCCAGTACTTC. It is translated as CASSIGGSQRETQYF.

CDR3: CASRDSLDEQYF. The CDR3 DNA is TGTGCCAGCAGGGACAGTCTGGACGAGCAGTACTTC. The rearrangement uses TRBV6-5 and TRBJ2-7, with a tentative D call TRBD1 (6 bases). The CDR3 consists of 12 residues. Trimming left V 6 bases short and J 5 bases short, with 11 bases between. Per germline, CDR1 MNHEY and CDR2 SVGAGI.

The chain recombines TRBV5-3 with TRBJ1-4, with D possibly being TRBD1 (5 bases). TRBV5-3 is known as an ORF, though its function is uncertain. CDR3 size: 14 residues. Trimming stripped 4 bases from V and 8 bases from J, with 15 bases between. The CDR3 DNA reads TGTGCCAGAAGCCCGGTCCGGGGCGGCGAAAAACTGTTTTTT. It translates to CARSPVRGGEKLFF.

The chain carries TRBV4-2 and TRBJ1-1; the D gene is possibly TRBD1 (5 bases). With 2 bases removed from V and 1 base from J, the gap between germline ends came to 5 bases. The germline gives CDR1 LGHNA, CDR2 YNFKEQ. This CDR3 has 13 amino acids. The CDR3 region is CASSQTGNTEAFF. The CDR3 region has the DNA TGTGCCAGCAGCCAAACAGGGAACACTGAAGCTTTCTTT.

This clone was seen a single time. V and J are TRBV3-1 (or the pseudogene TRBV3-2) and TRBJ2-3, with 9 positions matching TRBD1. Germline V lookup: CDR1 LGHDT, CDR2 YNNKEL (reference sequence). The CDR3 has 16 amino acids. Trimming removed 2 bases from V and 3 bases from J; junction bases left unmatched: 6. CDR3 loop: CASSQTGQGGTDTQYF. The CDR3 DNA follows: TGTGCCAGCAGCCAAACGGGACAGGGAGGGACAGATACGCAGTATTTT.

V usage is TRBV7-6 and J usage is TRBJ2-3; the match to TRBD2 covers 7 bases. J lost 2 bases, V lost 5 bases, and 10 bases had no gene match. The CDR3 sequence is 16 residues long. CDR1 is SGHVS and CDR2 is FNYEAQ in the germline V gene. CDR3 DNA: TGTGCCAGCAGCCCGCTGGGTAGCGGGCTCACAGATACGCAGTATTTT. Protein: CASSPLGSGLTDTQYF.